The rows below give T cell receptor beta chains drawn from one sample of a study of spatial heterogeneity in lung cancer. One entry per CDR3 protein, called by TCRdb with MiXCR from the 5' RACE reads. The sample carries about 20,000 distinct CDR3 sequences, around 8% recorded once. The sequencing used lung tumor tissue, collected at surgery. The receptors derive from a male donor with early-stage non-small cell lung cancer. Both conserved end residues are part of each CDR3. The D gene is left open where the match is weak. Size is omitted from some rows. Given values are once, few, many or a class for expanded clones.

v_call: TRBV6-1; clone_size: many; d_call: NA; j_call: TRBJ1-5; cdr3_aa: CASRRNQGNQPQHF; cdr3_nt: TGTGCCAGCAGGAGAAATCAGGGCAATCAGCCCCAGCATTTT
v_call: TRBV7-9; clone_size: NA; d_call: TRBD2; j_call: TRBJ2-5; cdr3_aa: CASSPEAGPKQETQYF; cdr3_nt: TGTGCCAGCAGTCCCGAAGCGGGACCCAAACAAGAGACCCAGTACTTC
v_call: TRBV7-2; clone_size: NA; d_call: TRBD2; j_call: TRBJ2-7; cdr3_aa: CASSFSGDAYEQYF; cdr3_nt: TGTGCCAGCAGCTTTAGCGGGGACGCCTACGAGCAGTACTTC
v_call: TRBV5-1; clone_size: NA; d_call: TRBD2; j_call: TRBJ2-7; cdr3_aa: CASSLDTSDSGYF; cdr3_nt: TGCGCCAGCAGCTTGGATACTAGCGACTCCGGGTACTTC
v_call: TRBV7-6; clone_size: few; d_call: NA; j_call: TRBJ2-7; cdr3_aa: CASSLAWGEEQYF; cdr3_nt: TGTGCCAGCAGCTTAGCTTGGGGAGAGGAGCAGTACTTC
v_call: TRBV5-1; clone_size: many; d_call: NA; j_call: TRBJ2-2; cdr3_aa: CASSPLIRAKAGELFF; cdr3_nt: TGCGCCAGCAGCCCACTAATAAGAGCCAAAGCCGGGGAGCTGTTTTTT
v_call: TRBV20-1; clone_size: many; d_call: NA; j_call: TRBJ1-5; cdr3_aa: CSAREAGNNQPQHF; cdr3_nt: TGCAGTGCTAGAGAAGCAGGGAACAATCAGCCCCAGCATTTT
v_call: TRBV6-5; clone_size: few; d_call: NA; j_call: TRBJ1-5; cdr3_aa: CASSSDSYLPQHF; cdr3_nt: TGTGCCAGCAGTTCCGACAGCTATTTGCCCCAGCATTTT
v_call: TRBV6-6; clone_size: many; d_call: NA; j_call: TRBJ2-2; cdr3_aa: CASSYSAGLNTGELFF; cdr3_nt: TGTGCCAGCAGTTACTCGGCCGGCCTTAACACCGGGGAGCTGTTTTTT
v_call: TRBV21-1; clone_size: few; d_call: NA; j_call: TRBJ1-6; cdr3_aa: CASSKVIRETPLHF; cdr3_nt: TGTGCCAGCAGCAAAGTTATACGGGAAACACCCCTCCACTTT
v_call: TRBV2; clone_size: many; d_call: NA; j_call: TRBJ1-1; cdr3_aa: CASSEARGAEAFF; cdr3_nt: TGTGCCAGCAGTGAAGCAAGAGGGGCTGAAGCTTTCTTT
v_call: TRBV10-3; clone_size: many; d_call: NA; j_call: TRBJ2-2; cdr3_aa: CAMRDGGTGELFF; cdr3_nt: TGTGCCATGCGGGACGGCGGGACCGGGGAGCTGTTTTTT
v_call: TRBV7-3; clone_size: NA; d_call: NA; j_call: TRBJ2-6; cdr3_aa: CASSSTPAGANVLTF; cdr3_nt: TGTGCCAGCAGCTCAACCCCGGCTGGGGCCAACGTCCTGACTTTC
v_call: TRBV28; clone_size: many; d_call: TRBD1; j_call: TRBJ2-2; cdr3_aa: CASSWGQTNTGELFF; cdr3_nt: TGTGCCAGCAGTTGGGGACAGACGAACACCGGGGAGCTGTTTTTT
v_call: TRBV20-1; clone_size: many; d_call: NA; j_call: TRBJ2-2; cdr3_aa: CSARDAGTYNTGELFF; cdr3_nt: TGCAGTGCTAGAGATGCTGGAACATACAACACCGGGGAGCTGTTTTTT
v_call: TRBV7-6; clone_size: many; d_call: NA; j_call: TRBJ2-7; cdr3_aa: CASSPRTEAYEQYF; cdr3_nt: TGTGCCAGCAGCCCACGGACAGAGGCCTACGAGCAGTACTTC
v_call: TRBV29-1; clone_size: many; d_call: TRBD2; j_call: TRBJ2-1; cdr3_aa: CSAIAGGNNEQFF; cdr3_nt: TGCAGCGCAATAGCGGGGGGGAACAATGAGCAGTTCTTC
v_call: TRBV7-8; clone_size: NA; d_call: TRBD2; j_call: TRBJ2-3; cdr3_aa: CASSSSGGFTDTQYF; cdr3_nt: TGTGCCAGCAGCTCCAGCGGGGGGTTCACAGATACGCAGTATTTT
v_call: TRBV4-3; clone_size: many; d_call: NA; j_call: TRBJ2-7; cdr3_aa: CASSPGPSGEQYF; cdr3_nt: TGCGCCAGCAGCCCGGGACCCTCGGGAGAGCAGTACTTC
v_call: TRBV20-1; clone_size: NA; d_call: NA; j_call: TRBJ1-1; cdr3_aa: CSAPDTGKNTEAFF; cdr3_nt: TGCAGTGCTCCCGATACAGGAAAGAACACTGAAGCTTTCTTT